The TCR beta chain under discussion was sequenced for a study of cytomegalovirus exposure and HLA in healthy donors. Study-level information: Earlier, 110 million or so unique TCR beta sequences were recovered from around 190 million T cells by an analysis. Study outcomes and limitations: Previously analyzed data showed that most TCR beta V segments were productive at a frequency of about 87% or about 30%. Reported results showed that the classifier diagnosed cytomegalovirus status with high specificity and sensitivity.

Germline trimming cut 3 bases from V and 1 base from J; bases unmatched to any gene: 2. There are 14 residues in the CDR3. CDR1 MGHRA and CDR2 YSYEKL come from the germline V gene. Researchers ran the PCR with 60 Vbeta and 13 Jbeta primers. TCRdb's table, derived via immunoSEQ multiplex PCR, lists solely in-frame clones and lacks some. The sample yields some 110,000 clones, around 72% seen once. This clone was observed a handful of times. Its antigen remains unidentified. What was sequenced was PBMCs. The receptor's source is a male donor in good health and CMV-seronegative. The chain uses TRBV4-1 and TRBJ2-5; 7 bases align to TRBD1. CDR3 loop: CASSHDRVQETQYF. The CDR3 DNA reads TGCGCCAGCAGCCATGACAGGGTCCAAGAGACCCAGTACTTC.